Below are 18 T cell receptor beta chains sequenced from a single sample in a study of T cell responses to AZD1222 COVID-19 vaccine (dated by TCRdb to the early 2020s). Preparation of the library involved the immunoSEQ multiplex PCR assay. In its TCRdb copy, this immuneACCESS table keeps in-frame sequences only and misses some clones. Where compared with another copy, unresolved V genes explain less than half of these, and the others have no known cause. This sample gives some 120,000 clones in total; approximately 80% of them show up just once. In total, the top ten clones hold about 27% of the sample. The label giving this sample's time point can be read as: about 28 days (+/-7) after the second vaccine dose. This material consisted of peripheral blood, taken 28 days after the second AZD1222 dose. The source is an adult who received the AZD1222 COVID-19 vaccine.

The chain links TRBV28 to TRBJ1-2, with a weak D call TRBD1 (5 bases). The V end was cut by 8 bases, the J end by 7 bases, with 20 bases between. The CDR3 sequence is 14 residues long. In germline, CDR1 is MDHEN, CDR2 SYDVKM. The CDR3 sequence is CASGSGQGLFGYTF. In DNA, the CDR3 is TGTGCCAGCGGCTCCGGGCAGGGTCTTTTTGGCTACACCTTC.

Here the CDR3 DNA reads TGTGCCAGCAGTTACCGAGGGGGTTACAATCAGCCCCAGCATTTT. Its protein product is CASSYRGGYNQPQHF. The chain combines TRBV6-5 with TRBJ1-5; D perhaps matches TRBD1 (6 bases). Germline CDR1 MNHEY, CDR2 SVGAGI. Deletions cut 2 bases from V and 3 bases from J, with 11 bases between. The CDR3 totals 15 residues.

The chain links TRBV27 to TRBJ1-3; D is unresolved. Trimming took 5 bases from V and 0 from J, leaving 11 bases between them. This CDR3 is built from 15 residues. The germline CDR1 and CDR2 sequences are MNHEY and SMNVEV (reference sequence). CDR3 loop: CASSSRYSSGNTIYF. The CDR3 nucleotides are TGTGCCAGCAGTAGCAGGTACAGCTCTGGAAACACCATATATTTT.

This clone was found a few times. The chain has TRBV12-3 or TRBV12-4 and TRBJ2-7; D gene unclear. CDR3 length: 13 amino acids. V shed 6 bases and J shed 2 bases, with 11 bases lying between them. The CDR3: CASRSDKTYEQYF. Here the CDR3 DNA reads TGTGCCAGCAGATCCGACAAGACCTACGAGCAGTACTTC.

This sequence joins TRBV18 and TRBJ2-1; no clear D gene. CDR3 size: 13 residues. CDR1 and CDR2 (germline): KGHSH, LQKENI. The V and J ends lost 3 bases and 6 bases respectively, with 9 bases between them. The CDR3 nucleotides read TGTGCCAGCTCACCGTCAGAGCTCAATGAGCAGTTCTTC. Amino acid sequence: CASSPSELNEQFF. Full variable domain (missing parts from reference TRBV18 and TRBJ2-1): NAGVMQNPRHLVRRRGQEARLRCSPMKGHSHVYWYRQLPEEGLKFMVYLQKENIIDESGMPKERFSAEFPKEGPSILRIQQVVRGDSAAYFCASSPSELNEQFFGPGTRLTVL.

The V call is TRBV5-1, the J call TRBJ2-1, with D possibly matching TRBD2 (6 bases). V was shortened by 0 bases and J by 6 bases, with 13 bases between the two germline ends. CDR3 length equals 15 residues. CDR1 SGHRS and CDR2 YFSETQ come from the germline V gene. This CDR3 is CASSLVASESNEQFF. Written as DNA, the CDR3 is TGCGCCAGCAGCTTGGTGGCTAGCGAGTCCAATGAGCAGTTCTTC.

This sequence joins TRBV29-1 and TRBJ1-2; 8 bases align to TRBD1. Looked up from germline, CDR1 is SQVTM and CDR2 is ANQGSEA. The CDR3 is made up of 13 amino acids. With V trimmed by 5 bases and J by 1 base, 3 bases remained unmatched. Written as DNA, the CDR3 is TGCAGCGTTAAACAGGGGGATAACTATGGCTACACCTTC. This translates into CSVKQGDNYGYTF.

The chain carries TRBV4-1 and TRBJ2-2; D tentatively fits TRBD1 or TRBD2 (6 bases each). The CDR3 covers 14 residues. The germline V gene has CDR1 MGHRA and CDR2 YSYEKL. Trimming took off 6 bases at V and 6 bases at J, with 14 bases between the two ends. The CDR3 reads CASRFSGGPGELFF. The CDR3 DNA reads as TGCGCCAGCAGGTTTTCCGGGGGCCCCGGGGAGCTGTTTTTT.

This chain joins TRBV10-2 and TRBJ1-2; 7 nucleotides agree with TRBD1. The CDR3 sequence is 13 residues long. With V trimmed by 5 bases and J by 3 bases, 3 bases remained unmatched. Germline V gene data show CDR1 as WSHSY and CDR2 as SAAADI. The CDR3 DNA sequence: TGCGCCAGCAGTCAAGACAGGGACTATGGCTACACCTTC. The encoded protein is CASSQDRDYGYTF.

The CDR3 reads CASSPIETGTQYF. CDR3 nucleotides: TGTGCCAGTAGTCCTATAGAGACCGGGACCCAGTACTTC. The chain combines TRBV19 with TRBJ2-5; D not resolved. V gave up 5 bases and J gave up 7 bases, with 14 bases separating them. Germline loops: CDR1 LNHDA, CDR2 SQIVND (reference sequence). The CDR3 covers 13 residues.

The chain recombines TRBV19 with TRBJ2-2; tentative D call: TRBD1 (6 bases). Trimming cost V 1 base and J 7 bases, with 7 bases left between them. Germline lookup yields CDR1 LNHDA and CDR2 SQIVND (reference sequence). This CDR3 contains 13 residues. The CDR3 coding sequence is TGTGCCAGTAGTATAGCAGGGGACGGGGAGCTGTTTTTT. This translates into CASSIAGDGELFF.

This clone was seen once. This chain links TRBV7-2 with TRBJ2-2; D unclear. V lost 1 base to trimming and J lost 1 base, with 7 bases between them. The CDR3 length is 15 residues. Germline V gene data show CDR1 as SGHTA and CDR2 as FQGNSA. The DNA for the CDR3 is TGTGCCAGCAGCTTAGGATCAGGGAACACCGGGGAGCTGTTTTTT. Translating gives CASSLGSGNTGELFF.

The chain couples TRBV28 to TRBJ1-2; D is unclear. This CDR3 has 12 amino acids. The V end lost 5 bases, the J end lost 8 bases, and 12 bases lay between the germline ends. Germline CDR1 and CDR2: MDHEN and SYDVKM. The CDR3, as DNA: TGTGCCAGCAGTGTGAGGCTCCCCGGCTACACCTTC. It is translated as CASSVRLPGYTF.

The chain uses TRBV15 and TRBJ1-2; D gene uncertain. CDR1 is LNHNV and CDR2 is YYDKDF in the germline V gene (reference sequence). The CDR3 totals 14 residues. V dropped 0 bases and J dropped 9 bases, with 14 bases sitting between them. CDR3 protein: CATSRDPLSGSYTF. CDR3 nucleotide sequence: TGTGCCACCAGCAGAGATCCCTTGTCGGGAAGCTACACCTTC.

The rearrangement links TRBV6-5 to TRBJ1-1; possible D gene TRBD1, 5 bases. The CDR3 extends over 13 amino acids. V was cut by 4 bases and J by 11 bases, with 17 bases left in between. Germline assignment: CDR1 MNHEY and CDR2 SVGAGI. This chain's CDR3 is CASSSPGTTEAFF. The CDR3 nucleotides are TGTGCCAGCAGTTCTCCGGGGACCACGGAGGCTTTCTTT.

CDR3 in amino acids: CASGRETQYF. DNA of the CDR3: TGTGCCAGCGGGAGGGAGACCCAGTACTTC. V and J are TRBV3-1 (or the pseudogene TRBV3-2) and TRBJ2-5, with D perhaps TRBD2 (6 bases). The CDR3 is 10 residues long. Germline lookup yields CDR1 LGHDT and CDR2 YNNKEL (reference sequence). The V end lost 8 bases, the J end lost 5 bases, and 6 bases lay between the germline ends.

This rearrangement joins TRBV5-1 to TRBJ1-2; perhaps TRBD1 as D (5 bases). The CDR3 contains 15 residues. V lost 0 bases and J lost 6, with 15 bases in between. Germline assignment: CDR1 SGHRS and CDR2 YFSETQ. The CDR3 sequence: CASSLGRGRPDGYTF. Here the CDR3 DNA reads TGCGCCAGCAGCTTGGGCCGGGGGAGGCCGGATGGCTACACCTTC.

In its sample, this clone was seen once. The V call is TRBV6-5, the J call TRBJ1-2; D might be TRBD1 (6 bases). The germline CDR1 and CDR2 sequences are MNHEY and SVGAGI. This CDR3 is 16 amino acids long. V shed 0 bases and J shed 2 bases, with 13 bases lying between them. The CDR3 sequence is CASSYSYGGANYGYTF. The DNA of the CDR3 is TGTGCCAGCAGTTACTCGTATGGGGGGGCGAACTATGGCTACACCTTC.